The T cell receptor (beta chain) under discussion was sequenced for a study of blood T cells in healthy people across ages. Next came a second PCR, run for roughly 6 to 11 cycles, which used a sample-barcoded 5' primer along with a J-beta primer mix. TCRdb passed the 5' RACE reads through MiXCR, listing each CDR3 protein once. The table lists 550,000 to 750,000 distinct CDR3 sequences, 20% to 25% of them singletons. Per the germline V gene, CDR1 is MNHEY and CDR2 is SVGAGI. The ends lost 3 bases at V and 0 bases at J; junction bases unmatched: 4. The CDR3 totals 15 residues. Total RNA, at least 6 micrograms per sample, was extracted from PBMCs.

The chain recombines TRBV6-5 with TRBJ1-1, with 7 positions matching TRBD1. The sample taken for sequencing was blood. This sequence originates from a man between 65 and 80 years old in good health. CDR3 in DNA: TGTGCCAGCAGTTATACGGGACAGATGAACACTGAAGCTTTCTTT. This gives the protein CASSYTGQMNTEAFF.